This passage covers 11 T cell receptor beta chains from one sample sequenced in a study of T cells in Graves' hyperthyroidism and ophthalmopathy. Amplification yielded TCR beta CDR3 regions, with RNA transcripts as the source. Primed by the HTBI set, a first-round RT-PCR was run on the TCR CDR3. Each CDR3 protein is one row after TCRdb ran MiXCR on the multiplex PCR reads. The data show fewer than 650,000 distinct CDR3 sequences, about 15% seen once. Sequenced sample: blood. These receptor sequences come from a woman in her forties with Graves' ophthalmopathy.

This clonotype was seen many times. The J gene is TRBJ1-1, the V gene TRBV5-1, with 9 positions matching TRBD1. V dropped 4 bases and J dropped 1; count of bases not matched to a gene: 5. Germline CDR1 and CDR2: SGHRS and YFSETQ. This CDR3 has 15 amino acids. CDR3 residues: CASSTGTGWNTEAFF. The CDR3, as DNA: TGCGCCAGCAGCACCGGGACAGGGTGGAACACTGAAGCTTTCTTT.

This clonotype was seen ten or more times. The gene calls are TRBV29-1 and TRBJ2-5; D is ambiguous. V lost 8 bases, J lost 1 base, and 14 bases lay in between. The germline V gene has CDR1 SQVTM and CDR2 ANQGSEA. This CDR3 is 13 amino acids long. CDR3: CSTSASSQETQYF. CDR3 nucleotide sequence: TGCAGCACCTCCGCTAGTTCCCAAGAGACCCAGTACTTC.

This clonotype was seen many times. This chain uses TRBV19 with TRBJ2-7; D is perhaps TRBD2 (5 bases). Trimming stripped 5 bases from V and 0 bases from J, with 14 bases between. CDR3 length: 15 amino acids. CDR1 is LNHDA, CDR2 SQIVND, per germline (reference sequence). In nucleotides, the CDR3 is TGTGCCAGTAGTTTGGGCAACGCGGGCTCCTACGAGCAGTACTTC. It is translated as CASSLGNAGSYEQYF.

This clonotype was seen at least ten times. The chain couples TRBV12-3 or TRBV12-4 to TRBJ2-5; D is ambiguous. V lost 3 bases to trimming and J lost 0 bases, with 5 bases between them. The CDR3 contains 13 residues. The CDR3 region has the DNA TGTGCCAGCAGTTTGACGGACCAAGAGACCCAGTACTTC. Its protein is CASSLTDQETQYF.

The chain has TRBV28 and TRBJ1-6, with D perhaps TRBD1 (5 bases). Germline V lookup: CDR1 MDHEN, CDR2 SYDVKM. Trimming removed 2 bases from V and 7 bases from J, with 12 bases in between. CDR3 length: 15 residues. CDR3 protein: CASSLIFGGNSPLHF. The CDR3 region has the DNA TGTGCCAGCAGTTTAATATTTGGGGGGAATTCACCCCTCCACTTT.

This clonotype was recorded at least ten times. This chain joins TRBV28 and TRBJ2-7; no reliable D call. This CDR3 is 14 amino acids long. Germline V CDR1 and CDR2: MDHEN, SYDVKM. Trimming shortened V by 7 bases and J by 3 bases, and 16 bases separated the two germline ends. The CDR3 loop is CASTPPHAYYEQYF. In DNA, the CDR3 is TGTGCCAGCACCCCCCCCCATGCCTACTACGAGCAGTACTTC.

Ten or more counts support this clonotype. The chain combines TRBV2 with TRBJ2-2; maybe TRBD1 (5 bases). Trimming cost V 2 bases and J 5 bases, with 9 bases left between them. The germline V gene has CDR1 SNHLY and CDR2 FYNNEI. The CDR3 loop spans 14 amino acids. The CDR3 loop reads CASSEQGRTGELFF. The CDR3 nucleotides read TGTGCCAGCAGTGAACAGGGAAGGACCGGGGAGCTGTTTTTT.

This clonotype was found many times. CDR3 sequence reads: CASSLELAGYNEQFF. CDR3 in DNA: TGTGCCAGCAGCTTGGAGCTAGCGGGATACAATGAGCAGTTCTTC. The V and J genes are TRBV5-4 and TRBJ2-1; 9 bases line up with TRBD2. Germline V gene data show CDR1 as SGHNT and CDR2 as YYREEE (reference sequence). The CDR3 contains 15 residues. V gave up 0 bases and J gave up 4 bases; unmatched junction bases: 2.

This sequence joins TRBV18 and TRBJ2-4; D not resolved. Per the germline V gene, CDR1 is KGHSH and CDR2 is LQKENI. V shed 8 bases and J shed 3 bases, with 14 bases lying between them. The CDR3 runs 14 residues. CDR3 in amino acids: CASLAARDKNIQYF. CDR3 coding DNA: TGTGCCAGCCTGGCCGCCCGCGACAAAAACATTCAGTACTTC.

This clonotype was seen ten or more times. The V call is TRBV10-3, the J call TRBJ1-5; the D gene is possibly TRBD1 (5 bases). V lost 4 bases to trimming and J lost 2 bases, with 9 bases between them. This CDR3 spans 14 amino acids. Germline loops: CDR1 ENHRY, CDR2 SYGVKD. Here the CDR3 reads CAISGGDRNQPQHF. Written as DNA, the CDR3 is TGTGCCATCAGTGGAGGGGATCGCAATCAGCCCCAGCATTTT.

This clonotype came up a few times. J is TRBJ2-7 and V is TRBV20-1; 8 bases align to TRBD2. The CDR3 runs 13 residues. The ends lost 3 bases at V and 3 bases at J; junction bases unmatched: 4. Germline V CDR1 and CDR2: DFQATT, SNEGSKA (reference sequence). CDR3 sequence reads: CSARSSGYYEQYF. The CDR3 DNA follows: TGCAGTGCTAGGTCTAGCGGGTACTACGAGCAGTACTTC.